Here is one T cell receptor beta chain with its context. The target antigen is unknown. From germline, CDR1 is SGHVS and CDR2 FQNEAQ. This CDR3 contains 15 residues. V dropped 4 bases and J dropped 2 bases, with 11 bases sitting between them. Treatment described: some 20 received Ad26.COV2.S at low or high dose, single or two shots; 5 received placebo; per-sample allocation not given. Collection of the samples took place on day 63 after the first injection of vaccine or placebo. The sample came from a Boston adult aged 18-55 years. The table came from immunoSEQ multiplex PCR; TCRdb's copy has only in-frame clones and leaves some out. This repertoire shows about 420,000 clones, 85% to 90% found once; its top ten account for about 4%. The sample is drawn from a study of Ad26.COV2.S vaccination and SARS-CoV-2 variants. Across the whole study: Administration of Ad26.COV2.S was intramuscular, either once or twice 56 days apart. General study findings and limits: The placebo group had lower spike-specific TCR breadth than the vaccine recipients did. Substantial breadth in spike-specific CD8+ and CD4+ T cell responses was reportedly seen after vaccination.

This clonotype was obtained from a person aged 18-60 years who received the Ad26.COV2.S COVID-19 vaccine or a placebo. Sequencing used peripheral blood, obtained in a trial of Ad26.COV2.S vaccine versus placebo. V and J are TRBV7-8 and TRBJ1-4; TRBD1 might be the D (5 bases). The CDR3 bases are TGTGCCAGCAGCTCGCAGGGCGCCACTAATGAAAAACTGTTTTTT. Translated: CASSSQGATNEKLFF.